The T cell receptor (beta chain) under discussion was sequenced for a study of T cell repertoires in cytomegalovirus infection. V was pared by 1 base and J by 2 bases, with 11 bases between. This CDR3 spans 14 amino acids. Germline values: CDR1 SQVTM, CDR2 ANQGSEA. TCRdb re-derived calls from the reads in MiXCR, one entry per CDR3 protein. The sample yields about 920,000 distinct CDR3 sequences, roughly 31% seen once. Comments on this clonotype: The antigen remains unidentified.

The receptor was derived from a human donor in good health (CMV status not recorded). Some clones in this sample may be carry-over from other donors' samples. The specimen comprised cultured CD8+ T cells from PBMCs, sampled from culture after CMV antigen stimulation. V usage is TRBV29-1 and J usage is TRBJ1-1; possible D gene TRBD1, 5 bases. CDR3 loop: CSVEGLGVNTEAFF. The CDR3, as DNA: TGCAGCGTTGAAGGGTTAGGGGTAAACACTGAAGCTTTCTTT.